These 26 T cell receptor beta chains share one sample of origin, sequenced in a study of human T cells and chemical hapten exposure. TCRdb fed the RACE reads into MiXCR, producing one record per CDR3 protein. The table has some 380,000 distinct CDR3 sequences, 4.8% seen once. Specified time point: patch test 1, 2 weeks after DPC sensitization. Treatment specified: therapeutic diphenylcyclopropenone sensitization with weekly scalp DPC. The source was whole blood, collected in connection with sensitization to the hapten diphenylcyclopropenone (DPC). Source of these receptors: a woman aged 45-59 years with alopecia areata. Some clones in this sample may be carry-over from other donors' samples.

The sample holds many counts of this clonotype. This sequence joins TRBV12-3 or TRBV12-4 and TRBJ1-2; D gene unclear. This CDR3 is built from 14 residues. The V gene lost 1 base and the J gene lost 6 bases, with 12 bases spanning the gap. As DNA, the CDR3 is TGTGCCAGCAGTTTAGTGTCCAGAAGAAATGGCTACACCTTC. This codes for CASSLVSRRNGYTF.

Worth noting for this clonotype: A read error is possible here, since a much larger clone lies one base away. The V and J genes are TRBV7-9 and TRBJ2-1; tentatively, D is TRBD2 (5 bases). This CDR3 spans 15 amino acids. Germline assignment: CDR1 SEHNR and CDR2 FQNEAQ (reference sequence). The CDR3 nucleotides are TGTGCCAACAGCCCCGTGGTGAGCGGTGGTAATGAGCAGTTCTTC. Its translation is CANSPVVSGGNEQFF.

This clonotype occurred a few times. The chain recombines TRBV25-1 with TRBJ1-1, with unresolved D. Germline loops: CDR1 MGHDK, CDR2 SYGVNS. The length of the CDR3 is 14 residues. V dropped 3 bases and J dropped 5 bases, with 13 bases sitting between them. The CDR3 spells CASSDPPGETEAFF. In nucleotides, the CDR3 is TGTGCCAGCAGTGACCCACCCGGAGAGACTGAAGCTTTCTTT.

This clonotype came up a few times. This chain joins TRBV27 and TRBJ2-3; D is possibly TRBD2 (5 bases). The CDR3 is 16 amino acids. From germline, CDR1 is MNHEY and CDR2 SMNVEV (reference sequence). The V end was cut by 5 bases, the J end by 2 bases, with 17 bases between. The CDR3 here is CASSPRLSPSTDTQYF. The CDR3 bases are TGTGCCAGCAGTCCCCGACTATCTCCTTCCACAGATACGCAGTATTTT.

This chain uses TRBV13 with TRBJ1-1; unclear D gene. The CDR3 has 17 amino acids. Deletions cut 1 base from V and 1 base from J, with 16 bases between. Germline CDR1 PRHDT, CDR2 FYEKMQ (reference sequence). The CDR3 is CASSLVSLGRENTEAFF. The CDR3 DNA follows: TGTGCCAGCAGCTTAGTTTCCCTAGGACGGGAGAACACTGAAGCTTTCTTT.

In this sample, this clonotype turned up many times. V and J are TRBV20-1 and TRBJ1-1; D is uncertain. CDR3 length: 13 residues. Germline V gene lookup returns CDR1 DFQATT and CDR2 SNEGSKA (reference sequence). V lost 6 bases, J lost 3 bases, and 14 bases lay in between. The CDR3 reads CSARPRSYTEAFF. CDR3 in DNA: TGCAGTGCCCGACCTAGGAGCTACACTGAAGCTTTCTTT.

This clonotype occurred a few times. The CDR3 bases are TGTGCCTGGACCCAACGAGGTTGGAGCTACGAGCAGTACTTC. Encoded protein: CAWTQRGWSYEQYF. The chain recombines TRBV30 with TRBJ2-7; D gene unclear. The CDR3 length is 14 residues. V lost 4 bases, J lost 3 bases, and 16 bases lay in between. CDR1 is GTSNPN, CDR2 SVGIG, per germline (reference sequence).

This clonotype was seen repeatedly, ten times or more. The rearrangement joins TRBV7-9 to TRBJ2-1; D remains unclear. Trimming took off 2 bases at V and 7 bases at J, with 12 bases between the two ends. This CDR3 is built from 14 residues. Germline CDR1 SEHNR, CDR2 FQNEAQ (reference sequence). The CDR3 bases are TGTGCCAGCAGCTTATCCCACGGTATAAATGAGCAGTTCTTC. Translating gives CASSLSHGINEQFF. The full variable domain, in which reference TRBV7-9 and TRBJ2-1 provide the parts outside the CDR3, is DTGVSQNPRHKITKRGQNVTFRCDPISEHNRLYWYRQTLGQGPEFLTYFQNEAQLEKSRLLSDRFSAERPKGSFSTLEIQRTEQGDSAMYLCASSLSHGINEQFFGPGTRLTVL.

This clonotype occurred many times. This chain uses TRBV6-5 with TRBJ1-2; a possible D gene is TRBD1 (5 bases). V was shortened by 2 bases and J by 6 bases, with 13 bases between the two germline ends. CDR3 length: 14 residues. The germline V gene encodes CDR1 MNHEY and CDR2 SVGAGI. In DNA form, the CDR3 reads TGTGCCAGCAGTTACGGGGGGACCGGCGATGGCTACACCTTC. Translating it yields CASSYGGTGDGYTF.

This clonotype was observed a handful of times. The chain couples TRBV4-1 to TRBJ1-4; D gene uncertain. V lost 4 bases and J 0 bases, leaving 21 bases between the germline ends. The CDR3 has 19 amino acids. Germline CDR1 and CDR2: MGHRA and YSYEKL. The CDR3 sequence: CASSPPDPGRVSTNEKLFF. The CDR3 DNA reads as TGCGCCAGCAGCCCCCCGGACCCCGGGAGAGTCTCAACTAATGAAAAACTGTTTTTT.

In this sample, this clonotype turned up a few times. J is TRBJ2-7 and V is TRBV10-3; possible D gene TRBD1, 6 bases. In germline, CDR1 is ENHRY, CDR2 SYGVKD. Deletions cut 6 bases from V and 1 base from J, with 13 bases between. This CDR3 region has 14 residues. DNA for the CDR3: TGTGCCATCAGAGGGGACACCTCTTCCTACGAGCAGTACTTC. Translation: CAIRGDTSSYEQYF.

This clonotype was picked up a small number of times. The rearrangement joins TRBV6-5 to TRBJ2-7, with 8 bases aligning to TRBD1. This CDR3 is built from 15 residues. V trimming: 4 bases; J trimming: 6 bases; junction bases outside the gene matches: 11. Germline V lookup: CDR1 MNHEY, CDR2 SVGAGI. The DNA of the CDR3 is TGTGCCAGCAGTTTCTCCGGGACAGGAGAAGTCGAGCAGTACTTC. Encoded protein: CASSFSGTGEVEQYF.

This clonotype was seen a handful of times. In DNA, the CDR3 is TGTGCCAGCAGTAGGACTAGCGGCTCTGGAGGGCTAGCCAAAAACATTCAGTACTTC. Protein sequence: CASSRTSGSGGLAKNIQYF. The chain employs TRBV12-3 or TRBV12-4 and TRBJ2-4, with TRBD2 matching over 10 bases. The CDR3 contains 19 residues. J was trimmed by 0 bases and V by 5 bases; bases with no gene match: 13.

The chain recombines TRBV2 with TRBJ2-3; D not certain. Trimming pared 6 bases from V and 1 base from J, leaving 17 bases between. Germline values: CDR1 SNHLY, CDR2 FYNNEI. The CDR3 contains 16 residues. The CDR3 DNA sequence: TGTGCCAGCAGCGGAGATGTGTGGGGTGGCACAGATACGCAGTATTTT. Its protein product is CASSGDVWGGTDTQYF.

The sample holds a few counts of this clonotype. This chain connects TRBV29-1 to TRBJ2-7; the D is unclear. The length of the CDR3 is 12 residues. Trimming took off 2 bases at V and 2 bases at J, with 7 bases between the two ends. Looked up from germline, CDR1 is SQVTM and CDR2 is ANQGSEA. Here the CDR3 reads CSVETDAYEQYF. The DNA for the CDR3 is TGCAGCGTTGAAACAGATGCCTACGAGCAGTACTTC.

There are many counts of this clonotype. This rearrangement joins TRBV20-1 to TRBJ1-5, with 8 nucleotides matching TRBD1. Germline V gene data show CDR1 as DFQATT and CDR2 as SNEGSKA (reference sequence). This CDR3 region has 15 residues. The junction had 6 bases not matched to a gene; V was cut back by 2 bases and J by 3 bases. CDR3 in amino acids: CSARNRDRINQPQHF. The CDR3 DNA is TGCAGTGCTAGAAACCGGGACAGGATCAATCAGCCCCAGCATTTT.

This clonotype was counted at least ten times. This sequence joins TRBV7-2 and TRBJ2-5, with unresolved D. The CDR3 has 14 amino acids. In germline, CDR1 is SGHTA, CDR2 FQGNSA. The V and J ends lost 5 bases and 1 base respectively, with 11 bases between them. The CDR3 DNA reads as TGTGCCAGCAGCCCTATGCGACTCCAAGAGACCCAGTACTTC. Encoded protein: CASSPMRLQETQYF. The whole variable domain, filled in from reference TRBV7-2 and TRBJ2-5, reads GAGVSQSPSNKVTEKGKDVELRCDPISGHTALYWYRQSLGQGLEFLIYFQGNSAPDKSGLPSDRFSAERTGGSVSTLTIQRTQQEDSAVYLCASSPMRLQETQYFGPGTRLLVL.

V and J are TRBV7-2 and TRBJ2-7, with 7 bases aligning to TRBD2. Losses at the gene ends were 5 bases for V and 1 base for J; bases not matched to a gene: 8. The germline V gene has CDR1 SGHTA and CDR2 FQGNSA. The CDR3 has 15 amino acids. CDR3 amino acids: CASSPLAANSYEQYF. The CDR3 DNA sequence: TGTGCCAGCAGCCCTCTAGCGGCCAATTCCTACGAGCAGTACTTC.

CDR3 sequence: CASSLSERQPQHF. DNA for the CDR3: TGTGCCAGCAGCTTAAGCGAAAGACAGCCCCAGCATTTT. V and J are TRBV7-9 and TRBJ1-5; D gene unclear. Germline loops: CDR1 SEHNR, CDR2 FQNEAQ (reference sequence). This CDR3 is built from 13 residues. Deletions cut 2 bases from V and 7 bases from J, with 9 bases between.

This clonotype has just a few counts. J is TRBJ2-3 and V is TRBV14, with a weak D call TRBD1 (5 bases). Germline values: CDR1 SGHDN, CDR2 FVKESK. The length of the CDR3 is 13 residues. V lost 3 bases to trimming and J lost 4 bases, with 8 bases between them. CDR3 sequence reads: CASSHTGADTQYF. CDR3 DNA: TGTGCCAGCAGCCACACAGGAGCAGATACGCAGTATTTT. Using reference TRBV14 and TRBJ2-3 for the parts outside the CDR3, the full variable domain is EAGVTQFPSHSVIEKGQTVTLRCDPISGHDNLYWYRRVMGKEIKFLLHFVKESKQDESGMPNNRFLAERTGGTYSTLKVQPAELEDSGVYFCASSHTGADTQYFGPGTRLTVL.

This clonotype was observed a few times. The V and J genes are TRBV2 and TRBJ1-5, with D unresolved. The V gene's germline CDR1 is SNHLY and CDR2 FYNNEI. This CDR3 has 15 amino acids. Trimming cost V 5 bases and J 3 bases, with 14 bases left between them. CDR3 in DNA: TGTGCCAGCAGTCAGGAGATGAGCAACAATCAGCCCCAGCATTTT. It translates to CASSQEMSNNQPQHF.

This clonotype appeared many times. This chain uses TRBV28 with TRBJ2-3, with D perhaps TRBD2 (5 bases). The CDR3 totals 13 residues. The V gene's germline CDR1 is MDHEN and CDR2 SYDVKM. V shed 9 bases and J shed 2 bases, with 12 bases lying between them. The CDR3 coding sequence is TGTGCCAGTCACCGGGGATACACAGATACGCAGTATTTT. Amino acid sequence: CASHRGYTDTQYF. Supplemented by reference TRBV28 and TRBJ2-3, the full variable domain reads DVKVTQSSRYLVKRTGEKVFLECVQDMDHENMFWYRQDPGLGLRLIYFSYDVKMKEKGDIPEGYSVSREKKERFSLILESASTNQTSMYLCASHRGYTDTQYFGPGTRLTVL.

The table lists this clonotype with many counts. V gene TRBV2 combines with J gene TRBJ2-5; 14 positions match TRBD2. CDR1 and CDR2 from the germline V gene are SNHLY and FYNNEI. This CDR3 has 15 amino acids. Germline trimming cut 6 bases from V and 7 bases from J; bases unmatched to any gene: 7. Written as DNA, the CDR3 is TGTGCCAGCAGAGCGGGACTAGCGGGGGAAGTGACCCAGTACTTC. Protein: CASRAGLAGEVTQYF.

In this sample, this clonotype turned up many times. Here the CDR3 DNA reads TGCAGTGCTAGAGATCTTTCCAGGGGTTGGACTGAAGCTTTCTTT. Amino acids: CSARDLSRGWTEAFF. The chain carries TRBV20-1 and TRBJ1-1; a weak D match, TRBD1 (6 bases). CDR1 and CDR2 from the germline V gene are DFQATT and SNEGSKA (reference sequence). The CDR3 sequence is 15 residues long. Trimming left V 0 bases short and J 5 bases short, with 16 bases between.

This clonotype occurred many times. V and J are TRBV11-2 and TRBJ2-3; D is possibly TRBD2 (5 bases). V was clipped by 5 bases and J by 2 bases, with 17 bases between them. This CDR3 has 16 amino acids. Germline values: CDR1 SGHAT, CDR2 FQNNGV. The CDR3 DNA sequence: TGTGCCAGCAGCGCAAGCCTCCGGGATCCCACAGATACGCAGTATTTT. Amino acid sequence: CASSASLRDPTDTQYF.

In this sample, this clonotype turned up many times. The V and J genes are TRBV5-1 and TRBJ2-2; D gene ambiguous. Deletions cut 4 bases from V and 2 bases from J, with 21 bases between. The CDR3 sequence is 18 residues long. CDR1 and CDR2 (germline): SGHRS, YFSETQ. The CDR3 protein is CASSPYAPHDINTGELFF. CDR3 DNA sequence: TGCGCCAGCAGCCCCTATGCGCCGCATGACATAAACACCGGGGAGCTGTTTTTT.